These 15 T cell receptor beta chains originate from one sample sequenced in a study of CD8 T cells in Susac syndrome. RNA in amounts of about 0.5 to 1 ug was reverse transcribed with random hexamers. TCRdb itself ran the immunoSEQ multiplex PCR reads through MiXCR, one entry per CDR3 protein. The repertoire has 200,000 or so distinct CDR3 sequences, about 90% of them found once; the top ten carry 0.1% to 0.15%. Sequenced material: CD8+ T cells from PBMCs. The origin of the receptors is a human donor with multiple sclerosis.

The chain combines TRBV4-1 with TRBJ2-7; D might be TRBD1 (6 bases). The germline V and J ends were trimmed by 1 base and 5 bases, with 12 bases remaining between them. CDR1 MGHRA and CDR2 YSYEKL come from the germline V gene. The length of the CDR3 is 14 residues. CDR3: CASSQGAGANEQYF. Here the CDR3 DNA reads TGCGCCAGCAGCCAAGGGGCAGGGGCGAACGAGCAGTACTTC.

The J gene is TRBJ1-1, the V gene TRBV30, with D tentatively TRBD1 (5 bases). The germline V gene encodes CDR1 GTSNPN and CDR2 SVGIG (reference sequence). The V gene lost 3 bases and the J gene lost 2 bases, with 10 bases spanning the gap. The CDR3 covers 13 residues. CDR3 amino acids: CAWRFGGNTEAFF. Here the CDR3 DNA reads TGTGCCTGGAGATTCGGGGGTAACACTGAAGCTTTCTTT.

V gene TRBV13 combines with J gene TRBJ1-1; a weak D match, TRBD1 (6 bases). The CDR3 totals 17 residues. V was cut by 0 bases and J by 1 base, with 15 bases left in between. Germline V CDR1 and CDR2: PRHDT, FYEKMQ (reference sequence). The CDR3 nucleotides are TGTGCCAGCAGCTTAGGGCAGGGGTTCCCACCGAACACTGAAGCTTTCTTT. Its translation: CASSLGQGFPPNTEAFF.

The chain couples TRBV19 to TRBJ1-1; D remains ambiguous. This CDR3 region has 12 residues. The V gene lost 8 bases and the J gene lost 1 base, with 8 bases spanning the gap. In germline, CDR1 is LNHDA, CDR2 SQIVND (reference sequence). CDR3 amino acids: CASAVWNTEAFF. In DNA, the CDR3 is TGTGCCAGTGCAGTATGGAACACTGAAGCTTTCTTT. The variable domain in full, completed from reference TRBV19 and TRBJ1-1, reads DGGITQSPKYLFRKEGQNVTLSCEQNLNHDAMYWYRQDPGQGLRLIYYSQIVNDFQKGDIAEGYSVSREKKESFPLTVTSAQKNPTAFYLCASAVWNTEAFFGQGTRLTVV.

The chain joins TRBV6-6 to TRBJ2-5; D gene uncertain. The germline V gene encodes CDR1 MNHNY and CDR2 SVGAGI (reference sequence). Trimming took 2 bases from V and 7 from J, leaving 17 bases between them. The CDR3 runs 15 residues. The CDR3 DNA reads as TGTGCCAGCAGTTACGGGCGGACCGATACCGGGACCCAGTACTTC. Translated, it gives CASSYGRTDTGTQYF.

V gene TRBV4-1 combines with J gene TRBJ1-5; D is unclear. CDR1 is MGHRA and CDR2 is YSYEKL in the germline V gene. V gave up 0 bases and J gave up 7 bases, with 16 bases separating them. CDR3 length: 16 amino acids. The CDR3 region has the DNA TGCGCCAGCAGCCAAGAAGTGGGAGCGGGGAGACAGCCCCAGCATTTT. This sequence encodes CASSQEVGAGRQPQHF.

CDR3 residues: CASSDRPDYNEQFF. The CDR3 bases are TGTGCCAGCAGTGACAGACCCGACTACAATGAGCAGTTCTTC. The gene calls are TRBV6-4 and TRBJ2-1; D ambiguous. The germline gives CDR1 MRHNA, CDR2 SNTAGT. V dropped 2 bases and J dropped 3 bases, with 8 bases sitting between them. This CDR3 contains 14 residues.

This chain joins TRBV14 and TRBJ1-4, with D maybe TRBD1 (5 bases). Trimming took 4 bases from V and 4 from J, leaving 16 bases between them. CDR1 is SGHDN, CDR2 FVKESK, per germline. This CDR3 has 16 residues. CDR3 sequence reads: CASSPYTGADNEKLFF. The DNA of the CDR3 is TGTGCCAGCAGCCCCTATACAGGAGCCGATAATGAAAAACTGTTTTTT.

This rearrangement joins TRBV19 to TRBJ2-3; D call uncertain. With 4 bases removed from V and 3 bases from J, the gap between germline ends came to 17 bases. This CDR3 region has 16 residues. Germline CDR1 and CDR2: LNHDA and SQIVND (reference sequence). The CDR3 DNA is TGTGCCAGTAGTACTAACCCCAGGCACTTAACAGATACGCAGTATTTT. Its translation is CASSTNPRHLTDTQYF.

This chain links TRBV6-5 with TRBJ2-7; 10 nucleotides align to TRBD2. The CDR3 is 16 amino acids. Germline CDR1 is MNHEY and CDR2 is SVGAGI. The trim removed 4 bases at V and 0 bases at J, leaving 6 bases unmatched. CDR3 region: CASSSTGTSASYEQYF. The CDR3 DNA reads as TGTGCCAGCAGTTCCACCGGGACTAGCGCCTCCTACGAGCAGTACTTC.

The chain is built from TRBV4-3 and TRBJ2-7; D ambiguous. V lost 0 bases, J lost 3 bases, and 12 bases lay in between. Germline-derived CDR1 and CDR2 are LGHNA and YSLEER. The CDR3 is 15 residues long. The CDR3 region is CASSQDRQLDYEQYF. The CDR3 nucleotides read TGCGCCAGCAGCCAAGATCGGCAACTTGACTACGAGCAGTACTTC.

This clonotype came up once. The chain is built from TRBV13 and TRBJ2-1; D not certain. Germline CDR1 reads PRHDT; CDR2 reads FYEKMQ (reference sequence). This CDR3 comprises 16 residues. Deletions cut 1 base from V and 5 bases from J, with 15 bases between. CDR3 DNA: TGTGCCAGCAGCTTAGTTGGCGTTCGATACGACAATGAGCAGTTCTTC. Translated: CASSLVGVRYDNEQFF.

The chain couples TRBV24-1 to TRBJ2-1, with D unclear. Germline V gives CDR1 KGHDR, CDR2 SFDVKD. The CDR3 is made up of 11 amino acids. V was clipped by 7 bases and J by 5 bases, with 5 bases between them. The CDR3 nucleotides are TGTGCCACCAGCTGGGACAATGAGCAGTTCTTC. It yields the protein CATSWDNEQFF.

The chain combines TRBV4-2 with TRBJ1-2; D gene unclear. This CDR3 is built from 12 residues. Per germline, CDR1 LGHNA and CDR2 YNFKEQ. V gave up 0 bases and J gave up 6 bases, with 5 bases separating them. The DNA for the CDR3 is TGTGCCAGCAGCCAAGAATGGGATGGCTACACCTTC. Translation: CASSQEWDGYTF.

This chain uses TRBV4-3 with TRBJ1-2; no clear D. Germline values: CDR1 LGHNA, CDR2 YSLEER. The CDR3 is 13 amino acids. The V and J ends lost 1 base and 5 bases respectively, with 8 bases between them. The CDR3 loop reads CASSQGRGYGYTF. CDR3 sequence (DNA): TGCGCCAGCAGCCAAGGTAGAGGATATGGCTACACCTTC.